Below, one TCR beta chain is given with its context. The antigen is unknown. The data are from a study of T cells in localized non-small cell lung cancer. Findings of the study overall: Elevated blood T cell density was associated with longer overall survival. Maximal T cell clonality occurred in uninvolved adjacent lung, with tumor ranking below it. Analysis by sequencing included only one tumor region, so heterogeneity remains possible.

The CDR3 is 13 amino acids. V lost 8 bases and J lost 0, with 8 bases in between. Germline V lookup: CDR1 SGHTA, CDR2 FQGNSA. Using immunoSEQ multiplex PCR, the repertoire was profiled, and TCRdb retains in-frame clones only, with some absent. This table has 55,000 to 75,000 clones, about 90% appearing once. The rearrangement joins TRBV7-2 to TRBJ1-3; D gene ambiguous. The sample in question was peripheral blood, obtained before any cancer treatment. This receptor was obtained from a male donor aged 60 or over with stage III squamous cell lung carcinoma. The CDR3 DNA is TGTGCCAGCTCAAGGATCTCTGGAAACACCATATATTTT. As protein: CASSRISGNTIYF.